The rows below give T cell receptor beta chains drawn from one sample of a study of T cell responses to AZD1222 COVID-19 vaccine. Using immunoSEQ multiplex PCR, the repertoire was profiled, and TCRdb retains in-frame clones only, with some absent. The sample contains around 33,000 clones, 91% of which appear only once. Sequencing was performed on peripheral blood, taken on day 0 of AZD1222 vaccination. These receptor sequences come from an adult in good health. The conserved cysteine and the conserved F or W are not part of the CDR3 here. A D gene is named only where the DNA matches it firmly.

V gene,D gene,CDR3 protein
TRBV2,.,ASIALGSIKTDTQY
TRBV15,.,ATSRGQNTEAF
TRBV6-6,TRBD1,ASSRGTEGAGTEAF
TRBV18,.,ASSPERQETQY
TRBV15,.,ATSRSKHSGNTIY
TRBV14,TRBD1,ASSRDGRGLGYT
TRBV28,.,ASTSPQGKYEKLF
TRBV30,TRBD1,AWGTGSSGNQPQH
TRBV9,TRBD2,ASSVDAGGPHTGELF
TRBV10-3,.,AISEIGGSTGELF
TRBV3-1/TRBV3-2,.,ASSQVRDSNQPQH
TRBV10-3,TRBD1,ASATGNRIMNTEAF
TRBV7-2,.,ASSFSYQGTPLH
TRBV6-4,TRBD2,ASSEGLAGDTQY
TRBV5-1,.,ASSAATNEKLF
TRBV27,TRBD2,ASSFGGNSNTQY
TRBV12-5,TRBD2,ASGPHLADEQF
TRBV9,TRBD1,ASSTEQGARGNTIY
TRBV15,.,ATSSPLGRANQPQH
TRBV27,TRBD1,ASSLPGQARNEQY
TRBV6-5,TRBD1,ASSYEGARGYT
TRBV19,.,ASSFDSSSNQPQH
TRBV4-1,.,ASSKEGSNEKLF
TRBV10-2,TRBD2,ASSDPSGVWQETQY
TRBV7-8,TRBD2,ASSRLAQETQY
TRBV9,.,ASSGGGFDGEAF
TRBV5-4,TRBD2,ASSPLAASSYNEQF
TRBV3-1/TRBV3-2,.,ASSQVGRWETQY
TRBV11-3,.,ASSLGYGDPLH
TRBV7-2,TRBD1,ASSSAGGSGELF
TRBV19,TRBD1,ASSTRTGGTDTEAF
TRBV6-5,.,ASRSLAIGYNEQF
TRBV4-2,TRBD1,ASSPETGLNQPQH
TRBV7-2,.,ASSLNRGTDTQY